The clone carrying this T cell receptor (beta chain) was picked up many times. Its antigen is unidentified. This sample is drawn from a study of CD8+CD57+ T cells in acquired aplastic anemia. In the study overall: Sorted cells (CD4+ and CD8+) yielded DNA amounts that averaged around 3.5 ug.

Investigators profiled TCR beta VDJ and CDR3 from genomic DNA template. A single record per CDR3 protein comes from TCRdb applying MiXCR to the reads. This table holds hundreds of thousands of distinct CDR3 sequences, 55% to 70% found once. The V and J ends lost 0 bases and 4 bases respectively, with 8 bases between them. This CDR3 comprises 14 residues. The germline gives CDR1 KGHSH, CDR2 LQKENI. Regarding the study as a whole: Patients and controls were found to share over 25 CD8+ CDR3 sequences.

The receptor comes from a human donor in good health, serving as a control. The gene calls are TRBV18 and TRBJ2-3; no firm D call. The specimen was sorted CD4+, CD8+, or CD8+CD57+ T cells (not recorded which) from PBMCs. This CDR3 is CASSPPAVPDTQYF. The CDR3 region has the DNA TGTGCCAGCTCACCACCAGCTGTCCCAGATACGCAGTATTTT.